This passage covers 11 T cell receptor beta chains from one sample sequenced in a study of blood T cell repertoires in COVID-19. TCRdb's table, derived via immunoSEQ multiplex PCR, lists solely in-frame clones and lacks some. The sample carries tens of thousands of clones, 65% to 85% recorded once. The specimen sequenced was peripheral blood. Source of these receptors: a man aged 50-59 years with acute or convalescent COVID-19.

There are a few counts of this clone. The CDR3 region is CASTRQGKTGNTIYF. The CDR3, as DNA: TGTGCCAGCACCAGACAGGGTAAAACTGGAAACACCATATATTTT. V usage is TRBV6-5 and J usage is TRBJ1-3; 7 bases are a match to TRBD1. The V gene end was trimmed by 7 bases and the J gene end by 2 bases; junction bases not matched to a gene: 8. This CDR3 comprises 15 residues. Germline CDR1 and CDR2: MNHEY and SVGAGI.

V is TRBV4-3 and J is TRBJ1-1; D gene ambiguous. Trimming shortened V by 5 bases and J by 1 base, and 8 bases separated the two germline ends. The CDR3 is 13 amino acids. Germline loops: CDR1 LGHNA, CDR2 YSLEER. The CDR3 DNA reads TGCGCCAGCAGCGGACGGGGGAACACTGAAGCTTTCTTT. Amino acids: CASSGRGNTEAFF.

This chain links TRBV20-1 with TRBJ2-3; TRBD1 matches at 9 bases. The CDR3 totals 15 residues. Losses at the gene ends were 3 bases for V and 4 bases for J; bases not matched to a gene: 8. Germline-derived CDR1 and CDR2 are DFQATT and SNEGSKA (reference sequence). CDR3: CSASRGQGVSDTQYF. CDR3 DNA sequence: TGCAGTGCTAGTCGGGGACAGGGTGTTTCAGATACGCAGTATTTT.

This chain uses TRBV5-1 with TRBJ1-1; D is possibly TRBD1 (6 bases). Trimming stripped 4 bases from V and 4 bases from J, with 17 bases between. Germline values: CDR1 SGHRS, CDR2 YFSETQ. The CDR3 is 15 residues long. CDR3 sequence (DNA): TGCGCCAGCAGCAGAACTCAGGGGAGAATCACTGAAGCTTTCTTT. Translating it yields CASSRTQGRITEAFF.

This chain joins TRBV28 and TRBJ2-3, with 10 nucleotides matching TRBD1. Germline lookup yields CDR1 MDHEN and CDR2 SYDVKM. This CDR3 spans 16 amino acids. Trimming removed 2 bases from V and 4 bases from J; junction bases left unmatched: 6. CDR3 bases: TGTGCCAGCAGTTTAACCGGGACAGGGGTACCAGATACGCAGTATTTT. Translated: CASSLTGTGVPDTQYF.

This clone appeared a single time. The V call is TRBV24-1, the J call TRBJ2-1, with TRBD2 matching 15 bases. CDR3 length equals 15 residues. With 7 bases clipped from V and 7 bases from J, the junction kept 4 bases outside the gene matches. Germline values: CDR1 KGHDR, CDR2 SFDVKD. DNA for the CDR3: TGTGCCACCAGCGACGGACTAGCGGGGGGGAATGAGCAGTTCTTC. It encodes CATSDGLAGGNEQFF.

The genes are TRBV5-6 and TRBJ2-3; 9 bases align to TRBD1. V gave up 0 bases and J gave up 5 bases; unmatched junction bases: 4. The CDR3 is 15 residues long. CDR1 and CDR2 from the germline V gene are SGHDT and YYEEEE. CDR3 nucleotides: TGTGCCAGCAGCTTGGGACAGGGGGTCGGAGATACGCAGTATTTT. Residues: CASSLGQGVGDTQYF.

V gene TRBV4-3 combines with J gene TRBJ2-3; 9 bases line up with TRBD2. Germline assignment: CDR1 LGHNA and CDR2 YSLEER. V lost 0 bases, J lost 0 bases, and 4 bases stayed unmatched. CDR3 length: 17 residues. The CDR3 loop reads CASSQDPSGESTDTQYF. The CDR3 nucleotides are TGCGCCAGCAGCCAAGATCCTAGCGGGGAAAGCACAGATACGCAGTATTTT.

The chain employs TRBV24-1 and TRBJ2-7, with 13 bases that match TRBD2. The CDR3 has 15 residues. Germline V gives CDR1 KGHDR, CDR2 SFDVKD. The V gene end was trimmed by 4 bases and the J gene end by 2 bases; junction bases not matched to a gene: 1. DNA of the CDR3: TGTGCCACCAGTGAAGGACTAGCGGGAGCCTACGAGCAGTACTTC. Translating it yields CATSEGLAGAYEQYF.

CDR3 in DNA: TGTGCCAGCAGGCCCCGCCCTCCGGACAGGGGAAATGAAAAACTGTTTTTT. Its protein product is CASRPRPPDRGNEKLFF. The chain carries TRBV2 and TRBJ1-4, with 9 bases matching TRBD1. The germline CDR1 and CDR2 sequences are SNHLY and FYNNEI. The CDR3 has 17 residues. The junction had 13 bases not matched to a gene; V was cut back by 6 bases and J by 5 bases. Using reference TRBV2 and TRBJ1-4 for the parts outside the CDR3, the full variable domain is EPEVTQTPSHQVTQMGQEVILRCVPISNHLYFYWYRQILGQKVEFLVSFYNNEISEKSEIFDDQFSVERPDGSNFTLKIRSTKLEDSAMYFCASRPRPPDRGNEKLFFGSGTQLSVL.

This rearrangement joins TRBV10-3 to TRBJ2-2; 8 positions agree with TRBD2. This CDR3 contains 15 residues. From germline, CDR1 is ENHRY and CDR2 SYGVKD. With 11 bases clipped from V and 5 bases from J, the junction kept 13 bases outside the gene matches. In nucleotides, the CDR3 is TGTGCCGCCCAAGGGGGACTAGGAGGTACCGGGGAGCTGTTTTTT. Its protein is CAAQGGLGGTGELFF.